The 8 T cell receptor beta chains below were found in one sample sequenced in a study of CD8+CD57+ T cells in acquired aplastic anemia. Only patients with CD8+CD57+ cell expansion on flow cytometry were chosen for sequencing. For CDR3 and TCR beta VDJ profiling, genomic DNA was the template used. One entry per CDR3 protein results from TCRdb running MiXCR on the reads. The table lists under 200,000 distinct CDR3 sequences, about two thirds of them singletons. What was sequenced was sorted CD4+, CD8+, or CD8+CD57+ T cells (not recorded which) from PBMCs. The receptors here all came from a human donor with aplastic anemia.

The chain combines TRBV20-1 with TRBJ2-3; D is unclear. This CDR3 is built from 13 residues. Trimming left V 2 bases short and J 5 bases short, with 11 bases between. Looked up from germline, CDR1 is DFQATT and CDR2 is SNEGSKA (reference sequence). This chain's CDR3 is CSARLAARDTQYF. In DNA, the CDR3 is TGCAGTGCTAGATTGGCAGCGCGAGATACGCAGTATTTT.

This chain connects TRBV10-2 to TRBJ2-3, with D possibly matching TRBD2 (5 bases). The CDR3 length is 17 residues. Trimming took 1 base from V and 2 from J, leaving 16 bases between them. CDR1 WSHSY and CDR2 SAAADI come from the germline V gene. The CDR3 coding sequence is TGCGCCAGCAGTGAGTGGATAGCGCTACTCATCACAGATACGCAGTATTTT. Residues: CASSEWIALLITDTQYF.

This chain links TRBV2 with TRBJ1-4; D remains ambiguous. V was shortened by 6 bases and J by 5 bases, with 7 bases between the two germline ends. The CDR3 extends over 12 amino acids. Germline V gene data show CDR1 as SNHLY and CDR2 as FYNNEI. Written as DNA, the CDR3 is TGTGCCAGCAGGGGTGCGAATGAAAAACTGTTTTTT. Its translation is CASRGANEKLFF.

V gene TRBV19 combines with J gene TRBJ2-2, with TRBD1 identical over 9 bases. The germline V gene has CDR1 LNHDA and CDR2 SQIVND (reference sequence). The V segment lost 3 bases and the J segment 1 base; nucleotides outside the gene matches: 3. CDR3 length: 16 amino acids. This CDR3 is CASSITGGLNTGELFF. The CDR3 DNA follows: TGTGCCAGTAGTATCACAGGGGGCCTGAACACCGGGGAGCTGTTTTTT.

The V gene is TRBV2, the J gene TRBJ2-3; D is undetermined. The CDR3 extends over 15 amino acids. Trimming took off 1 base at V and 4 bases at J, with 12 bases between the two ends. The germline gives CDR1 SNHLY, CDR2 FYNNEI. CDR3 sequence: CASSEGTISADTQYF. CDR3 in DNA: TGTGCCAGCAGTGAAGGGACGATTTCCGCAGATACGCAGTATTTT.

This chain joins TRBV14 and TRBJ2-4; a possible D gene is TRBD1 (6 bases). Germline V lookup: CDR1 SGHDN, CDR2 FVKESK. Deletions cut 4 bases from V and 5 bases from J, with 9 bases between. The CDR3 totals 13 residues. CDR3 in DNA: TGTGCCAGCAGCCTTTGGACAGAAAACATTCAGTACTTC. Its protein is CASSLWTENIQYF.

The CDR3 bases are TGTGCCATAAGAGGGGACACCGGGGAGCTGTTTTTT. Protein product: CAIRGDTGELFF. This chain joins TRBV2 and TRBJ2-2; either TRBD1 or TRBD2 may fit D (5 bases each). The V end lost 10 bases, the J end lost 3 bases, and 9 bases lay between the germline ends. Germline V gene lookup returns CDR1 SNHLY and CDR2 FYNNEI. The CDR3 extends over 12 amino acids.

The chain carries TRBV19 and TRBJ2-2; D is tentatively TRBD1 or TRBD2 (5 bases each). The CDR3 spans 14 residues. Germline lookup yields CDR1 LNHDA and CDR2 SQIVND (reference sequence). V lost 6 bases, J lost 2 bases, and 10 bases lay in between. CDR3 loop: CASRRDGNTGELFF. As DNA, the CDR3 is TGTGCCAGTAGACGGGACGGAAACACCGGGGAGCTGTTTTTT.